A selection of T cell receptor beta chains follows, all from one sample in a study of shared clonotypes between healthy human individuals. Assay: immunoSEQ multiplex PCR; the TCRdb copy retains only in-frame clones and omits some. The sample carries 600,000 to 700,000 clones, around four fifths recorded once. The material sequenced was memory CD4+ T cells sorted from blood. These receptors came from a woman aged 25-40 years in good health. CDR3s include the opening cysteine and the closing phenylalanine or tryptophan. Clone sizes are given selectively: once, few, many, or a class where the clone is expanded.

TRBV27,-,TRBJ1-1,CASSPHRRGLPMNTEAFF
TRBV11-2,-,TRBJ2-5,CASSLVGYGLAYQETQYF
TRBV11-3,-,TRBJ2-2,CASSPRGGSDTGELFF
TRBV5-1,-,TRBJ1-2,CASSPSTVGDYGYTF
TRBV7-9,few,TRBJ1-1,CASRTSGREGTEAFF
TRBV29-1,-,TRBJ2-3,CSVAGTVSTDTQYF
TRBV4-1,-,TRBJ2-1,CASSRRATSDSEGDEQFF
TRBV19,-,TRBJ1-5,CASSITGGNQPQHF
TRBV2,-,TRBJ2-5,CASSERATPRQETQYF
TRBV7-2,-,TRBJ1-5,CASSFDNQPQHF